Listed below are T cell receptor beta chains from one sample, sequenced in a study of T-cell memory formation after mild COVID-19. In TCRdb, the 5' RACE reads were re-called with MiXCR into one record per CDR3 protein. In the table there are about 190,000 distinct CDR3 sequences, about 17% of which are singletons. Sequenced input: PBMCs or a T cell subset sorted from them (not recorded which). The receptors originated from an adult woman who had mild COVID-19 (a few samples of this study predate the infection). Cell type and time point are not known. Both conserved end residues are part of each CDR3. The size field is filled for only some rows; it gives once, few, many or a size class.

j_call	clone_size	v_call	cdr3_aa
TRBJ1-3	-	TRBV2	CASSVDSLSGNTIYF
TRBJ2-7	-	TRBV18	CASSPSDPGGGHYEQYF
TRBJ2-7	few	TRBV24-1	CATSSGASYEQYF
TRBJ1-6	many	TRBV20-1	CSARIPGPDNSPLHF
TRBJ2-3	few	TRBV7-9	CASSEASGSTDTQYF
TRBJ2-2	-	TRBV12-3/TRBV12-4	CASSDPSGRATGELFF
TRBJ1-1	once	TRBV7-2	CASSPPGSNTEAFF
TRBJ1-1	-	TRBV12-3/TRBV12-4	CASSLSLGTEAFF
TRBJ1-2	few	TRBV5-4	CASSWGQGPDGYTF
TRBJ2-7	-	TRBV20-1	CSARPQTGQYF
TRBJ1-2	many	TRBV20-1	CSAPQGAPSGYTF
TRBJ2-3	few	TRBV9	CASSPGLAGGHGTDTQYF
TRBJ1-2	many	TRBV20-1	CSARPAPSGGVGYGYTF
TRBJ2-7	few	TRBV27	CASSLSTSYEQYF
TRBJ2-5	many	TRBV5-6	CASSLRRTETQETQYF
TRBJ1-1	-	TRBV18	CASSPPILGGLTEAFF
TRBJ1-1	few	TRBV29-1	CSSLQGGGTEAFF
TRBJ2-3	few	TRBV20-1	CSARPGNREFADTQYF
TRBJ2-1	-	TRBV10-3	CAISESTIDGSYNEQFF
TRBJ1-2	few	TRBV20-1	CSAPREVLANYGYTF
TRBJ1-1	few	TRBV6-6	CASSSERYTEAFF
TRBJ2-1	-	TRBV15	CATSVAGPPYNEQFF
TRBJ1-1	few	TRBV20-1	CSARNRGQGEAFF
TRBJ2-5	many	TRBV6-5	CASSFQGGKQETQYF
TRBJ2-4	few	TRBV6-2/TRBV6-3	CASSLAPGHTINIQYF
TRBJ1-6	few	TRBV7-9	CASSIQGASNSPLHF
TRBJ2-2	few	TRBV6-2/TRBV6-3	CASSYIRGNTGELFF
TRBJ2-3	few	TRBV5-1	CASSLALAGITDTQYF
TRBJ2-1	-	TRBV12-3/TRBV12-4	CASRGLAGQYNEQFF
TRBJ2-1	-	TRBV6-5	CASSHDRGGEQFF
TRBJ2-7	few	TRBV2	CASRRQGAAYEQYF
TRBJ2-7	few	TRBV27	CASRASGSPYEQYF
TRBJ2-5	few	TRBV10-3	CAISAGRQETQYF
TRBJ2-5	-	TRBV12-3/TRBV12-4	CASSRRAGGSETQYF
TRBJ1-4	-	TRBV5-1	CASSRQGIGTNEKLFF
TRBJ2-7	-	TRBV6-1	CASSYTGTKGYEQYF
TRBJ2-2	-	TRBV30	CAWSVGSGITGELFF
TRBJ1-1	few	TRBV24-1	CATREGNTEAFF
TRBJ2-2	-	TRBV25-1	CASSPSGRSSGELFF
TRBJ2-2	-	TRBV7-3	CASSLRPGGAYTGELFF
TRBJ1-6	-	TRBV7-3	CASSQSSGGSPLHF
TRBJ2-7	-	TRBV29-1	CSVEGAHEQYF
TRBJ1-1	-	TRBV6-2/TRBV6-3	CASTKDLRTEAFF
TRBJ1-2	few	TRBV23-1	CASSLCSGRGYGYTF
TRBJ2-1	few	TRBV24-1	CATSDPAGGPVSDEQFF
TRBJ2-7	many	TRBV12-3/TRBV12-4	CASTPTSKGYEQYF